Each of the 17 T cell receptor beta chains below was sequenced from the same sample in a study of T cell clonality in common variable immunodeficiency. Assay used: immunoSEQ multiplex PCR; TCRdb lists only in-frame clones, some missing. Singletons are absent from the sample, which has about 35,000 clones. The source material was peripheral blood mononuclear cells. The receptor set was obtained from a person aged 18 to 75 in good health.

This clone was counted only a few times. One end of the junction fails to match germline, which may point to a read error. The CDR3 goes on 3 residues after the read ends, and that part is filled in from the germline J gene. The chain combines TRBV7-7 with TRBJ2-7; 14 bases line up with TRBD2. The CDR3 runs 15 residues. Germline CDR1 is SSHAT and CDR2 is FNYEAQ (reference sequence). The part of the CDR3 DNA that was read is TGTGCTAGCAGCCCGGGACTAGCGGGAGTGAGCGAG. As protein: CASSPGLAGVSE. The CDR3 as a whole reads CASSPGLAGVSEQYF.

This clone occurred many times. The DNA ends 3 residues before the CDR3 does, and the rest of the CDR3 is filled in from the germline J gene. V and J are TRBV5-1 and TRBJ1-1; D may be TRBD1 (6 bases). V dropped 2 bases and J dropped 3 bases, with 11 bases sitting between them. The CDR3 totals 14 residues. Germline lookup yields CDR1 SGHRS and CDR2 YFSETQ. CDR3 DNA (partial): TGCGCCAGCAGCTTAACAGGGTATGACACTGAA. Its translation: CASSLTGYDTE. The entire CDR3 reads CASSLTGYDTEAFF.

This clone was counted many times. The read comes to an end 3 residues before the CDR3 does, leaving the germline J gene to fill in the end. The rearrangement joins TRBV5-1 to TRBJ1-1; 7 bases are shared with TRBD1. Trimming cost V 0 bases and J 5 bases; bases outside gene matches: 10. Germline CDR1 is SGHRS and CDR2 is YFSETQ. The CDR3 has 16 residues. The CDR3: CASSLDPTQGWTEAFF. The DNA read from the CDR3 is TGCGCCAGCAGCTTGGACCCCACACAGGGGTGGACTGAA.

Many counts were recorded for this clone. The CDR3 end falls 3 residues outside the read, so it is completed with the germline J gene. The gene calls are TRBV7-6 and TRBJ2-5, with 10 bases lining up with TRBD1. The V gene's germline CDR1 is SGHVS and CDR2 FNYEAQ. J lost 6 bases, V lost 5 bases, and 9 bases had no gene match. CDR3 size: 15 residues. The part of the CDR3 DNA that was read is TGTGCCAGCAGCCAGAAGACAGGGGGCGCGAAGACC. Its translation is CASSQKTGGAKT. The full CDR3 protein is CASSQKTGGAKTQYF. The complete variable domain, with remaining parts taken from reference TRBV7-6 and TRBJ2-5, reads GAGVSQSPRYKVTKRGQDVALRCDPISGHVSLYWYRQALGQGPEFLTYFNYEAQQDKSGLPNDRFSAERPEGSISTLTIQRTEQRDSAMYRCASSQKTGGAKTQYFGPGTRLLVL.

Ten or more counts support this clone. The read stops 3 residues short of the end of the CDR3; the missing end is completed from the germline J gene. The V gene is TRBV28, the J gene TRBJ1-4; D remains unclear. The CDR3 length is 17 residues. The V and J ends lost 6 bases and 0 bases respectively, with 17 bases between them. Germline V gene data show CDR1 as MDHEN and CDR2 as SYDVKM. CDR3 DNA, as far as it was read: TGTGCCAGCAGGATCGGGTCGTCCCTGGCAACTAATGAAAAA. Its translation: CASRIGSSLATNEK. The whole CDR3 reads CASRIGSSLATNEKLFF.

This clone was seen at least ten times. The sequenced fragment ends 3 residues before the CDR3 boundary, so the rest is inferred from the germline J gene. This rearrangement joins TRBV20-1 to TRBJ1-1, with TRBD1 matching over 12 bases. The trim removed 5 bases at V and 7 bases at J, leaving 8 bases unmatched. This CDR3 contains 14 residues. Looked up from germline, CDR1 is DFQATT and CDR2 is SNEGSKA (reference sequence). The sequenced CDR3 bases are TGCAGTGCTCCGGGACAGGGGGCCGGTTTTGAA. Translation: CSAPGQGAGFE. The full CDR3 sequence reads CSAPGQGAGFEAFF.

This clone has at least ten counts. At one end the junction does not follow the germline gene, possibly because of a read error. From the germline J gene comes the end of the CDR3, since the read stops 3 residues before it. The chain combines TRBV7-7 with TRBJ2-5; no reliable D call. Germline V gives CDR1 SSHAT, CDR2 FNYEAQ (reference sequence). This CDR3 is built from 14 residues. The covered CDR3 bases are TGTGCTAGCAGCTTAGAATCTTCCCAAGAGACC. Protein sequence: CASSLESSQET. The full CDR3 protein reads CASSLESSQETQYF. Using reference TRBV7-7 and TRBJ2-5 for the parts outside the CDR3, the full variable domain is GAGVSQSPRYKVTKRGQDVTLRCDPISSHATLYWYQQALGQGPEFLTYFNYEAQPDKSGLPSDRFSAERPEGSISTLTIQRTEQRDSAMYRCASSLESSQETQYFGPGTRLLVL.

This clone was counted many times. From the germline J gene comes the end of the CDR3, since the read stops 3 residues before it. The V call is TRBV2, the J call TRBJ2-2; D possibly corresponds to TRBD1 (6 bases). Between the trimmed V and J ends, which lost 2 bases and 7 bases, there was a span of 11 bases. The CDR3 length is 14 residues. Germline CDR1 is SNHLY and CDR2 is FYNNEI. The CDR3 spells CASSEQGQGGELFF. The covered CDR3 bases are TGTGCCAGCAGTGAACAGGGGCAGGGCGGGGAG. The full variable domain, in which reference TRBV2 and TRBJ2-2 provide the parts outside the CDR3, is EPEVTQTPSHQVTQMGQEVILRCVPISNHLYFYWYRQILGQKVEFLVSFYNNEISEKSEIFDDQFSVERPDGSNFTLKIRSTKLEDSAMYFCASSEQGQGGELFFGEGSRLTVL.

This clone was found many times. The read gets to within 3 residues of the CDR3 end, and the germline J gene fills in the rest. The V and J genes are TRBV20-1 and TRBJ2-5; 10 bases align to TRBD2. V lost 6 bases to trimming and J lost 0 bases; unmatched junction nucleotides: 7. Per the germline V gene, CDR1 is DFQATT and CDR2 is SNEGSKA (reference sequence). CDR3 length: 15 amino acids. CDR3 amino acids: CSAHSGRTHQETQYF. Incomplete CDR3 DNA: TGCAGTGCGCATAGCGGGAGGACCCACCAAGAGACC.

The table lists this clone with a few counts. The read gets to within 3 residues of the CDR3 end, and the germline J gene fills in the rest. The chain combines TRBV19 with TRBJ1-2; D possibly corresponds to TRBD1 (6 bases). The CDR3 is 15 residues long. The germline V gene has CDR1 LNHDA and CDR2 SQIVND (reference sequence). CDR3 DNA (partial): TGTGCCAGTAGGACCCGGGGGGCTGAATCGGATACC. As protein: CASRTRGAESDT. From start to end, the CDR3 is CASRTRGAESDTYTF.

This clone was recorded at least ten times. The read ends 3 residues early relative to the CDR3; the germline J gene fills the gap. This chain uses TRBV7-6 with TRBJ2-2, with D tentatively TRBD2 (5 bases). Germline V lookup: CDR1 SGHVS, CDR2 FNYEAQ. The CDR3 totals 15 residues. V was pared by 5 bases and J by 3 bases, with 13 bases between. The part of the CDR3 DNA that was read is TGTGCCAGCAGCCCACGGGGTTCCCACACCGGGGAG. Translated, it gives CASSPRGSHTGE. The full CDR3 sequence reads CASSPRGSHTGELFF.

This clone was detected ten times or more. The read finishes 3 residues shy of the CDR3 end, and the germline J gene is used to complete it. The rearrangement joins TRBV18 to TRBJ2-1; 13 bases line up with TRBD2. Looked up from germline, CDR1 is KGHSH and CDR2 is LQKENI. This CDR3 contains 17 residues. V trimming: 2 bases; J trimming: 2 bases; junction bases outside the gene matches: 3. The CDR3 spells CASSPGLAGEAYNEQFF. The sequenced CDR3 bases are TGTGCCAGCTCACCAGGACTAGCGGGAGAGGCCTACAATGAG.

This clone came up many times. The read gets to within 3 residues of the CDR3 end, and the germline J gene fills in the rest. The chain links TRBV2 to TRBJ2-2, with TRBD1 as a possible D gene (6 bases). Looked up from germline, CDR1 is SNHLY and CDR2 is FYNNEI. The CDR3 sequence is 14 residues long. V was clipped by 8 bases and J by 1 base, with 11 bases between them. The CDR3 sequence: CASYEDRNTGELFF. Incomplete CDR3 DNA: TGTGCCAGCTATGAGGACAGGAACACCGGGGAG.

Concerning this clone itself: The sequence runs out 3 residues before the end of the CDR3; the remainder is reconstructed from the germline J gene. This chain uses TRBV7-2 with TRBJ1-2; possibly TRBD1 for D (5 bases). Germline assignment: CDR1 SGHTA and CDR2 FQGNSA. The CDR3 length is 15 residues. CDR3 region: CASSLRSGDYNDYTF. The CDR3 DNA, read in part, is TGTGCCAGCAGTCTACGTAGCGGGGACTACAATGAC.

This clone turned up a few times. The CDR3 end is not reached by the read, which stops 3 residues before it; the germline J gene fills it in. The chain employs TRBV19 and TRBJ2-4; the D gene is possibly TRBD2 (6 bases). Germline CDR1 reads LNHDA; CDR2 reads SQIVND (reference sequence). This CDR3 region has 13 residues. This chain's CDR3 is CASSMGGDYGQYF. The part of the CDR3 DNA that was read is TGTGCCAGTAGTATGGGGGGAGACTATGGT. Combining the CDR3 with reference TRBV19 and TRBJ2-4 gives the whole variable domain DGGITQSPKYLFRKEGQNVTLSCEQNLNHDAMYWYRQDPGQGLRLIYYSQIVNDFQKGDIAEGYSVSREKKESFPLTVTSAQKNPTAFYLCASSMGGDYGQYFGAGTRLSVL.

The sample holds a few counts of this clone. The DNA ends 3 residues before the CDR3 does, and the rest of the CDR3 is filled in from the germline J gene. The chain employs TRBV5-1 and TRBJ1-3; D gene ambiguous. The CDR3 has 14 amino acids. CDR1 and CDR2 from the germline V gene are SGHRS and YFSETQ. Trimming removed 1 base from V and 0 bases from J, with 5 bases in between. Incomplete CDR3 DNA: TGCGCCAGCAGCTTGTCCCGCTCTGGAAACACC. Encoded protein: CASSLSRSGNT. The complete CDR3 reads CASSLSRSGNTIYF.

With respect to this clone: With a much larger clone just one base away, this may be a read error. The sequenced fragment ends 3 residues before the CDR3 boundary, so the rest is inferred from the germline J gene. This sequence joins TRBV7-6 and TRBJ2-2; 7 positions match TRBD1. Germline V gene data show CDR1 as SGHVS and CDR2 as FNYEAQ. The CDR3 runs 13 residues. The CDR3 is CASSLDRESVLFF. The CDR3 bases that were read are TGTGCCAGCAGCCTTGACAGGGAGAGCGTG.